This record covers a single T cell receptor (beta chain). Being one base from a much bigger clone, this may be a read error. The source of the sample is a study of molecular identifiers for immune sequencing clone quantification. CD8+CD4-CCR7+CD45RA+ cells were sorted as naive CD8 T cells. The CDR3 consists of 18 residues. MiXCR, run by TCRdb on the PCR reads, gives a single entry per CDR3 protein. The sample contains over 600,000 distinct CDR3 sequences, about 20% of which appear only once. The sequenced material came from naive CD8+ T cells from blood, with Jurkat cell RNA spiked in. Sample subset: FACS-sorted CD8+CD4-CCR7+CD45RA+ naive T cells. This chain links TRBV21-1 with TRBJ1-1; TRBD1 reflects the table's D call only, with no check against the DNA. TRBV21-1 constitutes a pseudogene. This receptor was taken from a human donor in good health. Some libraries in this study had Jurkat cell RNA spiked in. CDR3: CANPPFLLATRTNTEAFF. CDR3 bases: TGTGCCAACCCCCCGTTTTTACTGGCAACAAGAACGAACACTGAAGCTTTCTTT.